This T cell receptor beta chain emerged from a study of patients and donors after allogeneic stem cell transplantation. Germline V gives CDR1 MDHEN, CDR2 SYDVKM. V lost 4 bases and J lost 3; bases outside the gene matches: 8. The CDR3 runs 15 residues. TCRdb reprocessed the RT-PCR reads with MiXCR, giving one entry per CDR3 protein. The sample yields almost 90,000 distinct CDR3 sequences, roughly 5.2% seen once. This clonotype showed up many times. The source of this sequence is a human donor who was either an allogeneic HSCT recipient or a stem cell or donor lymphocyte infusion donor (not recorded which). It is not recorded whose cells these are; they may come from a transplant donor. This rearrangement joins TRBV28 to TRBJ2-7, with 8 bases identical to TRBD2. The material sequenced was blood, either unsorted or a sorted T cell fraction (not recorded which). The CDR3 DNA reads TGTGCCAGCAGTTCGGGACTAGGAGGGTTCTACGAGCAGTACTTC. Its protein product is CASSSGLGGFYEQYF.